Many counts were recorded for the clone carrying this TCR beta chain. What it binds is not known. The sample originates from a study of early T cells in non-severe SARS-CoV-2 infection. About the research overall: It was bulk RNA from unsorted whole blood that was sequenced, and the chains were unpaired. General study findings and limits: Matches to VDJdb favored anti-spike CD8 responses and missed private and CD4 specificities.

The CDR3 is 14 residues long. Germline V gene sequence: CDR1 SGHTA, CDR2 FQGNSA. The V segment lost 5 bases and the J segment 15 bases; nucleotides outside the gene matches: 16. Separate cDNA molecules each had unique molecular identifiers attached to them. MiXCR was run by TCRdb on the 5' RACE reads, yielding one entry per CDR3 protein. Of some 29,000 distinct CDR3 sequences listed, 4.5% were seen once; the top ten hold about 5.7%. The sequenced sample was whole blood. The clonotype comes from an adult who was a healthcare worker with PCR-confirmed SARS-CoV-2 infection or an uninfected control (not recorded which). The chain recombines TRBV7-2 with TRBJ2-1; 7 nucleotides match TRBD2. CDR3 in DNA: TGTGCCAGCAGCCTCCCCGGTGGGGCGGGAGCGGGGTTCTTC. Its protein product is CASSLPGGAGAGFF. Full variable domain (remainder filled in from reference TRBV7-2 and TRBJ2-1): GAGVSQSPSNKVTEKGKDVELRCDPISGHTALYWYRQSLGQGLEFLIYFQGNSAPDKSGLPSDRFSAERTGGSVSTLTIQRTQQEDSAVYLCASSLPGGAGAGFFGPGTRLTVL.